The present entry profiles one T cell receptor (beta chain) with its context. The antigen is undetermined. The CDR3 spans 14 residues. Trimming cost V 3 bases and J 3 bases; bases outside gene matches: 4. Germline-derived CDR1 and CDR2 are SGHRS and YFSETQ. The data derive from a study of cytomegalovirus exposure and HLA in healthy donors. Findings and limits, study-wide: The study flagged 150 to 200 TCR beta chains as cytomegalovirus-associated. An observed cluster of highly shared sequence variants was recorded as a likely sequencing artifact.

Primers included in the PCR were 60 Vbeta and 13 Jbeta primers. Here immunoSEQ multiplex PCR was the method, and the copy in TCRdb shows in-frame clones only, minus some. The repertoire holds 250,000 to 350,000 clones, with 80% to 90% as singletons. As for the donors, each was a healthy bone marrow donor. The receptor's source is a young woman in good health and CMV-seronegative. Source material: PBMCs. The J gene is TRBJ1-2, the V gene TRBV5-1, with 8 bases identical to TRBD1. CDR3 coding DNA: TGCGCCAGCAGCTCACAGGGGGACTACTATGGCTACACCTTC. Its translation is CASSSQGDYYGYTF.